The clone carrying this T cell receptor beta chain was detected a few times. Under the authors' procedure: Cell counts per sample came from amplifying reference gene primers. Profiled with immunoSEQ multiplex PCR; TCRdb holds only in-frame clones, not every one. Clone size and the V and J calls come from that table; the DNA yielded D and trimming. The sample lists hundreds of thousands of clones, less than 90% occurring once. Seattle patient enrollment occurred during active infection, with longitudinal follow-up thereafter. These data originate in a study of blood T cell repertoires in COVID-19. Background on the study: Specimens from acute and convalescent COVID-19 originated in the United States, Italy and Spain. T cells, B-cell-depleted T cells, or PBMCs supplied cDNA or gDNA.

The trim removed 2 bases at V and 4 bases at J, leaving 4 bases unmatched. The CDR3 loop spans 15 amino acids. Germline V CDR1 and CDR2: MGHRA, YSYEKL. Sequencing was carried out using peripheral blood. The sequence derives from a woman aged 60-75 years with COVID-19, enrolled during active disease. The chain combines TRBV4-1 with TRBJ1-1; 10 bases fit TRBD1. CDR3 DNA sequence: TGCGCCAGCAGCCAACCTTGGACAGGGGGCACTGAAGCTTTCTTT. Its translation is CASSQPWTGGTEAFF.